This T cell receptor (beta chain) is drawn from a study of PD-L1 blockade in urothelial cancer. Study at large: Male patients with bladder-origin urothelial cancer numbered about 90% of the 29. The median T cell count in blood samples was 141,255.

TCRdb's copy holds only in-frame clones and misses some; the assay was immunoSEQ multiplex PCR. The sample consists of about 120,000 clones, more than 85% of them appearing once. The ends lost 3 bases at V and 5 bases at J; junction bases unmatched: 10. The CDR3 loop spans 16 amino acids. Germline V gene data show CDR1 as KGHSH and CDR2 as LQKENI. Time point of the sample: peripheral blood 6 weeks after treatment start. Patients' urothelial carcinoma was locally advanced or metastatic. Here the sequenced sample was PBMCs, taken around atezolizumab (anti-PD-L1) treatment. This TCR came from a man aged 55-75 years with urothelial cancer. V usage is TRBV18 and J usage is TRBJ2-7, with 10 bases that match TRBD1. CDR3 amino acids: CASSPLIRDRGHEQYF. CDR3 nucleotides: TGTGCCAGCTCACCCTTAATCCGGGACAGGGGCCACGAGCAGTACTTC.